The text below deals with one T cell receptor beta chain. Antigen unknown. This sample is part of a study of blood T cells in healthy people across ages. Next came a second PCR, run for about 7 to 12 cycles, which used a sample-barcoded 5' primer along with a J-beta primer mix. Every molecule of cDNA carried a tag from a template-switch adaptor with 12 random nucleotides. MiXCR was run by TCRdb on the 5' RACE reads, yielding one entry per CDR3 protein. The sample yields around 2 million distinct CDR3 sequences, roughly two fifths seen once. Findings of the study overall: TCR beta diversity, measured per million T cells, fell in a roughly linear way with age.

The sequenced sample was blood. The clonotype was recovered from a human donor in good health.

The CDR3 DNA is TGTGCCAGCAGTGAAGTTGAAATAGCGGGGGGGCGGCAGGATGAGCAGTTCTTC. The encoded protein is CASSEVEIAGGRQDEQFF. This sequence joins TRBV2 and TRBJ2-1; TRBD2 aligns across 11 bases. There are 18 residues in the CDR3. The V and J ends lost 1 base and 8 bases, in that order; junction bases with no gene match: 13. Per the germline V gene, CDR1 is SNHLY and CDR2 is FYNNEI.